A selection of T cell receptor beta chains follows, all from one sample in a study of blood T cell dynamics during melanoma immunotherapy. TCRdb keeps only in-frame clones here, not all; method: immunoSEQ multiplex PCR. Of 10,000 or so clones listed, 85% to 90% are singletons. The sequencing used blood, collected from a patient treated with checkpoint blockade. The receptors shown here come from a human donor with melanoma. Both conserved end residues are part of each CDR3. A D gene is named only where the DNA matches it firmly. A clone size is listed for some rows: how often the clone was seen (once, few, many), or a class if it is expanded.

CDR3aa | CDR3nt | abundance | j_gene | v_gene | d_gene
CASSMEGTGNTEAFF | TGTGCCAGTAGTATGGAGGGAACAGGGAACACTGAAGCTTTCTTT | . | TRBJ1-1 | TRBV19 | .
CASSGDSSTDTQYF | TGCGCCAGCAGCGGGGACAGCAGCACAGATACGCAGTATTTT | . | TRBJ2-3 | TRBV5-1 | TRBD1
CASRARTSGRDEQFF | TGTGCCAGCAGGGCCAGGACTAGCGGGAGGGATGAGCAGTTCTTC | . | TRBJ2-1 | TRBV2 | TRBD2
CASSPTRPTRPTQYF | TGTGCCAGCAGCCCCACTAGGCCCACACGCCCTACGCAGTATTTT | . | TRBJ2-3 | TRBV28 | .
CASSLAGATDTQYF | TGTGCCAGCAGTTTGGCGGGAGCCACAGATACGCAGTATTTT | once | TRBJ2-3 | TRBV28 | TRBD2
CSARDEETQYF | TGCAGTGCTAGAGATGAAGAGACCCAGTACTTC | . | TRBJ2-5 | TRBV20-1 | .
CASSPRGQGGYEQYF | TGTGCCAGCAGTCCCCGGGGACAGGGGGGGTACGAGCAGTACTTC | . | TRBJ2-7 | TRBV6-5 | TRBD1
CASSLWGAPRDGYTF | TGTGCCAGCAGCTTATGGGGGGCCCCGAGGGATGGCTACACCTTC | . | TRBJ1-2 | TRBV7-2 | .
CASSSTGGAETQYF | TGTGCCAGCAGCTCGACAGGGGGCGCTGAGACCCAGTACTTC | . | TRBJ2-5 | TRBV7-9 | TRBD1
CSAGGAANEKLFF | TGCAGCGCGGGGGGGGCGGCTAATGAAAAACTGTTTTTT | . | TRBJ1-4 | TRBV29-1 | .
CASSILLAGGHYEQYF | TGTGCCAGTAGTATCCTGCTAGCGGGAGGACACTACGAGCAGTACTTC | . | TRBJ2-7 | TRBV19 | TRBD2
CASSQQGGYEQYF | TGTGCCAGTAGTCAACAGGGGGGCTACGAGCAGTACTTC | . | TRBJ2-7 | TRBV19 | TRBD1
CASSDSTGELFF | TGTGCCAGCAGCGACTCCACCGGGGAGCTGTTTTTT | . | TRBJ2-2 | TRBV7-3 | .
CASSLYRRPLEQYF | TGTGCCAGCAGTTTATACAGACGGCCCCTGGAGCAGTACTTC | . | TRBJ2-7 | TRBV28 | .
CASSPNRDRAFF | TGTGCCAGCAGCCCCAACAGGGATAGAGCTTTCTTT | . | TRBJ1-1 | TRBV7-8 | .
CSALRAGDTEAFF | TGCAGCGCCCTTCGCGCGGGGGACACTGAAGCTTTCTTT | few | TRBJ1-1 | TRBV29-1 | .
CSGGQGAYGYTF | TGCAGCGGGGGACAGGGCGCCTATGGCTACACCTTC | . | TRBJ1-2 | TRBV29-1 | TRBD1
CASSYAASTDTQYF | TGTGCCAGCAGTTATGCAGCTAGCACAGATACGCAGTATTTT | . | TRBJ2-3 | TRBV6-5 | .
CASSAIAGGFYNEQFF | TGTGCCAGCAGCGCAATAGCGGGAGGGTTTTACAATGAGCAGTTCTTC | . | TRBJ2-1 | TRBV9 | TRBD2
CASSPPDTQYF | TGTGCCAGCAGCCCACCAGATACGCAGTATTTT | . | TRBJ2-3 | TRBV5-8 | .
CASSKATDSPCLLYGYTF | TGTGCCAGCAGCAAGGCGACAGACAGCCCTTGCCTGTTATATGGCTACACCTTC | . | TRBJ1-2 | TRBV21-1 | .
CASSLSWGSYEQYF | TGTGCCAGCAGTTTGAGTTGGGGCTCCTACGAGCAGTACTTC | . | TRBJ2-7 | TRBV28 | .
CASSLDLVGLRRDTQYF | TGTGCCAGCAGCTTAGACTTAGTGGGGCTGAGGAGGGATACGCAGTATTTT | . | TRBJ2-3 | TRBV11-2 | .
CASSPTGSSYEQYF | TGTGCCAGCAGCCCGACAGGGAGCTCCTACGAGCAGTACTTC | few | TRBJ2-7 | TRBV27 | TRBD1
CASSYQNGYTF | TGTGCCAGCAGTTACCAAAATGGCTACACCTTC | . | TRBJ1-2 | TRBV28 | .
CASSRRRGEQFF | TGTGCCAGCAGCAGACGAAGGGGGGAGCAGTTCTTC | . | TRBJ2-1 | TRBV5-6 | .
CSTHGTSGSGEQFF | TGCAGCACCCACGGGACTAGCGGGAGCGGTGAGCAGTTCTTC | . | TRBJ2-1 | TRBV29-1 | TRBD2
CSVDGSGGGEAFF | TGCAGCGTTGACGGATCGGGGGGGGGCGAAGCTTTCTTT | . | TRBJ1-1 | TRBV29-1 | .
CASSQGAGIPNNEQFF | TGCGCCAGCAGCCAAGGGGCGGGAATCCCCAACAATGAGCAGTTCTTC | . | TRBJ2-1 | TRBV4-1 | .
CSVVGPEQYF | TGCAGCGTTGTAGGCCCCGAGCAGTACTTC | . | TRBJ2-7 | TRBV29-1 | .
CASSPGLAGRPSYNEQFF | TGTGCCAGCAGCCCGGGACTAGCGGGGAGGCCCTCCTACAATGAGCAGTTCTTC | . | TRBJ2-1 | TRBV27 | TRBD2
CASRLAGGYEQYF | TGTGCCAGCAGACTAGCGGGAGGGTACGAGCAGTACTTC | once | TRBJ2-7 | TRBV25-1 | TRBD2